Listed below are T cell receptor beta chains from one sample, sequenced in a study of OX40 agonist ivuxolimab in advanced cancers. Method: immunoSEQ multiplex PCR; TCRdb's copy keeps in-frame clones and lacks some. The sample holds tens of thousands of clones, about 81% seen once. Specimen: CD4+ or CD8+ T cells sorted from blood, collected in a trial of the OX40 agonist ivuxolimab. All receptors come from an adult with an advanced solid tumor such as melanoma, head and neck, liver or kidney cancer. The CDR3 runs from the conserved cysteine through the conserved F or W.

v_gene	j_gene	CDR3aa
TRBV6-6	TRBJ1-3	CASSYSGPGNTIYF
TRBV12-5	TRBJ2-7	CASGSQGIYEQYF
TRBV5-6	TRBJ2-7	CASSVTTAVIGQYF
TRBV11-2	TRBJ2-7	CASSLAPPGDLSYEQYF
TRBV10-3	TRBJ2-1	CATTMGVYNEQFF
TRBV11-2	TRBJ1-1	CASSLDSGPWNTEAFF
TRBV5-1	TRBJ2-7	CASGWLAGGPTDEQYF
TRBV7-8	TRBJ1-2	CASSLSSGVGYGYTF
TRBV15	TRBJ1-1	CATRRWDTEAFF
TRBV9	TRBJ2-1	CASSVARGGVEQFF
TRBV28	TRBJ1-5	CASSFRADQPQHF
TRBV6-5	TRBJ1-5	CASSYQGRGQPQHF
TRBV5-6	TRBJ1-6	CASSLVWGANSPLHF
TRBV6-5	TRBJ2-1	CASSQPGRAYNEQFF
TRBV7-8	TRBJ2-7	CASSSGQGSYEQYF
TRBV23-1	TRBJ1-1	CASSQSWVTGASNTEAFF
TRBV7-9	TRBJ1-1	CASRQVSNTEAFF
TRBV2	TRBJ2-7	CASSGSPGLADYEQYF
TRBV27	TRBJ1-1	CASSSTGTTEAFF